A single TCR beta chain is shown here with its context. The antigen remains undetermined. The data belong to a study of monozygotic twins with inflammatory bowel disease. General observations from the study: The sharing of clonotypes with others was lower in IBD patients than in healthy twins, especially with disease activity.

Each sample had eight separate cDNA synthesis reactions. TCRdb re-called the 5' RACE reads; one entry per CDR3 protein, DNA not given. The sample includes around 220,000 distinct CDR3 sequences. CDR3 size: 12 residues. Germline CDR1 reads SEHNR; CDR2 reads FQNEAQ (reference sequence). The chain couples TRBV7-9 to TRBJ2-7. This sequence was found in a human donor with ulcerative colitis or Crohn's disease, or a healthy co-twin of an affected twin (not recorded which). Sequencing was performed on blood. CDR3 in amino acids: CASSPFSYEQYF.